One sample yielded the 21 T cell receptor beta chains listed below, sequenced in a study of T-cell reconstitution after alpha-beta-depleted transplantation in children. Preparation of the TCRbeta library used unique molecular identifiers. TCRdb called the PCR reads again in MiXCR, with one record for every CDR3 protein. The repertoire includes a few hundred thousand distinct CDR3 sequences, about 7% of them detected once, and 5.5% sits in the top ten. Sequences were derived from PBMCs, sampled before TCRalphabeta/CD19-depleted stem cell transplant. The receptor set was obtained from a boy aged 2 to 10 with acute lymphoblastic leukemia, due to receive a stem cell transplant.

This clonotype has only a few counts. The chain combines TRBV30 with TRBJ2-7; D remains unclear. With 1 base removed from V and 0 bases from J, the gap between germline ends came to 7 bases. The CDR3 length is 13 residues. The germline CDR1 and CDR2 sequences are GTSNPN and SVGIG (reference sequence). In DNA, the CDR3 is TGTGCCTGGAGTGGTTCTGTCTCCTACGAGCAGTACTTC. Protein sequence: CAWSGSVSYEQYF.

The CDR3 DNA sequence: TGTGCCAGCAGTTTGAACACGGCACCCCTCCACTTT. Its translation is CASSLNTAPLHF. The chain is built from TRBV12-3 or TRBV12-4 and TRBJ1-6; D gene uncertain. This CDR3 region has 12 residues. Deletions cut 3 bases from V and 11 bases from J, with 8 bases between.

This clonotype occurred many times. This rearrangement joins TRBV7-2 to TRBJ2-3; 9 bases are a match to TRBD2. Germline CDR1 is SGHTA and CDR2 is FQGNSA. Trimming removed 5 bases from V and 5 bases from J; junction bases left unmatched: 8. The CDR3 has 15 residues. DNA of the CDR3: TGTGCCAGCAGCCTCGTAGCGGGAGTGGGAGATACGCAGTATTTT. The encoded protein is CASSLVAGVGDTQYF.

The chain couples TRBV2 to TRBJ1-1; 7 bases match TRBD1. This CDR3 spans 13 amino acids. CDR1 SNHLY and CDR2 FYNNEI come from the germline V gene. Germline trimming cut 4 bases from V and 6 bases from J; bases unmatched to any gene: 5. This CDR3 reads CASSGDRVAEAFF. In DNA, the CDR3 is TGTGCCAGCAGTGGTGACAGGGTCGCTGAAGCTTTCTTT. The whole variable domain, remainder taken from reference TRBV2 and TRBJ1-1, is EPEVTQTPSHQVTQMGQEVILRCVPISNHLYFYWYRQILGQKVEFLVSFYNNEISEKSEIFDDQFSVERPDGSNFTLKIRSTKLEDSAMYFCASSGDRVAEAFFGQGTRLTVV.

This clonotype was seen many times. The CDR3 nucleotides are TGTGCCAGCAGTCGCCGGGACAGGGATCCCGGGGAGCTGTTTTTT. This gives the protein CASSRRDRDPGELFF. This chain links TRBV12-3 or TRBV12-4 with TRBJ2-2, with TRBD1 identical over 9 bases. This CDR3 has 15 residues. The V gene end was trimmed by 5 bases and the J gene end by 6 bases; junction bases not matched to a gene: 7.

Ten or more counts support this clonotype. This CDR3 reads CASSGNSVQETQYF. The CDR3 DNA reads TGTGCCAGCAGTGGGAACAGCGTTCAAGAGACCCAGTACTTC. This chain uses TRBV6-1 with TRBJ2-5; D remains unclear. This CDR3 is 14 amino acids long. Germline V gene lookup returns CDR1 MNHNS and CDR2 SASEGT. Deletions cut 4 bases from V and 2 bases from J, with 11 bases between.

This clonotype has more than one count but fewer than ten. The chain is built from TRBV28 and TRBJ2-7; possible D gene TRBD1, 5 bases. V lost 7 bases and J lost 7, with 17 bases in between. The CDR3 totals 13 residues. The germline CDR1 and CDR2 sequences are MDHEN and SYDVKM. The CDR3 coding sequence is TGTGCCAGCAATCCTGGGGTGGGGCGAGAGCAGTACTTC. This gives the protein CASNPGVGREQYF.

The gene calls are TRBV24-1 and TRBJ2-1; 8 bases are a match to TRBD2. The CDR3 runs 14 residues. Germline lookup yields CDR1 KGHDR and CDR2 SFDVKD. V was clipped by 2 bases and J by 9 bases; unmatched bases: 5. CDR3 bases: TGTGCCACCAGTGATTACGGGGGGGCCTCTGAGCAGTTCTTC. Its translation is CATSDYGGASEQFF.

This clonotype was detected ten times or more. The gene calls are TRBV28 and TRBJ2-3, with 7 bases that match TRBD2. Germline V gene sequence: CDR1 MDHEN, CDR2 SYDVKM. Losses at the gene ends were 4 bases for V and 3 bases for J; bases not matched to a gene: 1. CDR3 length: 13 amino acids. CDR3 loop: CASSSGGTDTQYF. The DNA for the CDR3 is TGTGCCAGCAGTTCCGGGGGGACAGATACGCAGTATTTT.

The table lists this clonotype with many counts. The chain combines TRBV20-1 with TRBJ1-2; tentatively, D is TRBD1 (5 bases). Per germline, CDR1 DFQATT and CDR2 SNEGSKA (reference sequence). Trimming pared 3 bases from V and 5 bases from J, leaving 10 bases between. The CDR3 consists of 12 residues. The CDR3 DNA reads as TGCAGTGCTAGTAGCAGGGTATATGGCTACACCTTC. Translated, it gives CSASSRVYGYTF.

The rearrangement joins TRBV24-1 to TRBJ1-2; possibly TRBD1 for D (5 bases). Germline CDR1 and CDR2: KGHDR and SFDVKD. This CDR3 has 13 amino acids. Trimming shortened V by 4 bases and J by 8 bases, and 13 bases separated the two germline ends. CDR3 sequence: CATSEKGVWGYTF. DNA for the CDR3: TGTGCCACCAGTGAGAAAGGGGTATGGGGCTACACCTTC.

This clonotype occurred a few times. V gene TRBV7-7 combines with J gene TRBJ2-2, with 7 bases matching TRBD2. V was pared by 3 bases and J by 4 bases, with 5 bases of the junction left unmatched. Germline CDR1 is SSHAT and CDR2 is FNYEAQ (reference sequence). This CDR3 has 15 amino acids. CDR3 bases: TGTGCCAGCAGCTTGGGGGGGACGGGCACCGGGGAGCTGTTTTTT. Protein: CASSLGGTGTGELFF.

With respect to this clonotype: A read error may produce the germline difference seen at one junction end. The V call is TRBV3-1, the J call TRBJ2-7; D may match TRBD1 or TRBD2 (5 bases each). Germline loops: CDR1 LGHDT, CDR2 YNNKEL (reference sequence). The CDR3 loop spans 15 amino acids. The CDR3 region is CACRDSWGMTYEQYF. DNA of the CDR3: TGTGCCTGCAGAGACAGTTGGGGGATGACCTACGAGCAGTACTTC.

This clonotype was counted many times. The rearrangement links TRBV20-1 to TRBJ2-7, with D tentatively TRBD1 (5 bases). The CDR3 covers 14 residues. With 0 bases removed from V and 0 bases from J, the gap between germline ends came to 9 bases. Germline loops: CDR1 DFQATT, CDR2 SNEGSKA (reference sequence). DNA for the CDR3: TGCAGTGCTAGAGATCTCCAGGGCTCCTACGAGCAGTACTTC. This sequence encodes CSARDLQGSYEQYF.

This clonotype was detected only once. A read error may produce the germline difference seen at one junction end. The V and J genes are TRBV5-1 and TRBJ2-1; no clear D. Germline V gene data show CDR1 as SGHRS and CDR2 as YFSETQ. This CDR3 is 18 amino acids long. CDR3 sequence (DNA): TGCGCCAGCAGCTTGGTATTCTGGTGGAAGAGCTCCTACAATGAGGAGTTCTTC. It translates to CASSLVFWWKSSYNEEFF.

The CDR3 DNA follows: TGTGCCAGCAGCCCTTGGGGCGGGGGGGGCACAGATACGCAGTATTTT. Residues: CASSPWGGGGTDTQYF. The chain joins TRBV9 to TRBJ2-3, with TRBD2 identical over 9 bases. This CDR3 comprises 16 residues. V was clipped by 4 bases and J by 1 base; unmatched bases: 7. Germline CDR1 is SGDLS and CDR2 is YYNGEE.

V is TRBV13 and J is TRBJ2-5, with 8 bases identical to TRBD1. Germline V gene sequence: CDR1 PRHDT, CDR2 FYEKMQ (reference sequence). After removal of 5 bases from V and 4 bases from J, the junction contained 6 bases not matched to a gene. This CDR3 has 14 residues. The CDR3 sequence is CASSQRQGRETQYF. The DNA of the CDR3 is TGTGCCAGCAGCCAACGACAGGGGAGAGAGACCCAGTACTTC.

In this sample, this clonotype turned up many times. CDR3 residues: CSAGSFTGGTYEQYF. CDR3 sequence (DNA): TGCAGTGCTGGCTCCTTTACTGGGGGTACCTACGAGCAGTACTTC. The chain combines TRBV20-1 with TRBJ2-7; either TRBD1 or TRBD2 may supply D (5 bases each). Germline CDR1 is DFQATT and CDR2 is SNEGSKA (reference sequence). This CDR3 has 15 amino acids. Trimming shortened V by 5 bases and J by 2 bases, and 19 bases separated the two germline ends.

The table lists this clonotype with many counts. The chain recombines TRBV28 with TRBJ2-7; D possibly corresponds to TRBD1 (5 bases). There are 16 residues in the CDR3. V gave up 4 bases and J gave up 1 base, with 17 bases separating them. Germline CDR1 and CDR2: MDHEN and SYDVKM. The CDR3 DNA is TGTGCCAGCAGTTCCCCTCGGCTGGGGCTATCCTACGAGCAGTACTTC. It specifies CASSSPRLGLSYEQYF.

In this sample, this clonotype turned up many times. The V and J genes are TRBV12-3 or TRBV12-4 and TRBJ2-7; TRBD1 matches 8 bases. V gave up 1 base and J gave up 7 bases; unmatched junction bases: 12. CDR3 length equals 16 residues. CDR3 sequence reads: CASSLEPGGREREQYF. The CDR3, as DNA: TGTGCCAGCAGTTTAGAACCAGGGGGCCGTGAGAGAGAGCAGTACTTC.

The chain uses TRBV9 and TRBJ2-1, with 8 bases matching TRBD2. Trimming took 0 bases from V and 9 from J; bases not matched to a gene: 14. Germline V lookup: CDR1 SGDLS, CDR2 YYNGEE. The CDR3 covers 17 residues. CDR3 sequence reads: CASSVGDGRGLRIEQFF. Here the CDR3 DNA reads TGTGCCAGCAGCGTAGGAGACGGGAGGGGCCTTAGGATTGAGCAGTTCTTC.